This T cell receptor beta chain was recorded in a study of T cell repertoires in cytomegalovirus infection. About the study: Newly reported HLA-C-restricted and thoroughly characterized HLA-B-restricted CMV epitopes were employed. The study, taken as a whole, reports: The ex vivo response showed dominance by HLA-C-restricted CMV-specific TCR beta clonotypes.

From the reads, TCRdb called clonotypes with MiXCR, one entry per CDR3 protein. The table records some 310,000 distinct CDR3 sequences, roughly 25% of them present only once. J was trimmed by 12 bases and V by 5 bases; bases with no gene match: 6. Germline CDR1 SGHAT, CDR2 FQNNGV. The CDR3 contains 11 residues. About this clonotype itself: The antigen is unknown.

The chain uses TRBV11-2 and TRBJ1-1; 7 bases align to TRBD1. The TCR originated in a human donor in good health (CMV status not recorded). Some clones in this sample may be carry-over from other donors' samples. Sequenced here: cultured PBMCs, sampled from culture after CMV antigen stimulation. In DNA form, the CDR3 reads TGTGCCAGCAGCCAGACAGGGAGGCCTTTCTTT. This sequence encodes CASSQTGRPFF.